The rows below give T cell receptor beta chains drawn from one sample of a study of blood T cell repertoires in COVID-19. Sequencing was performed with immunoSEQ multiplex PCR; in TCRdb, only in-frame clones are kept and a portion is missing. The sample holds about 240,000 clones, around 87% seen once. The sample taken for sequencing was peripheral blood. These receptors were obtained from a man between 60 and 75 years old who had recovered from COVID-19. Both conserved end residues are part of each CDR3. Each record gives: clone size, V gene, J gene, D gene, CDR3 protein, CDR3 DNA. A D gene is named only where the DNA matches it firmly. Not every row has a clone size; where given, it reads once, few, many or a size class.

>-|TRBV7-9|TRBJ1-1|-
CASSPVPAAEAFF
TGTGCCAGCAGCCCGGTCCCGGCGGCTGAAGCTTTCTTT
>-|TRBV10-1|TRBJ2-4|TRBD1
CASSGTGDIQYF
TGCGCCAGCAGTGGGACAGGAGACATTCAGTACTTC
>-|TRBV10-3|TRBJ1-4|TRBD1
CAISEQQGGGEKLFF
TGTGCCATCAGTGAACAACAGGGGGGTGGAGAAAAACTGTTTTTT
>once|TRBV6-1|TRBJ2-3|TRBD2
CASSEALIAGVPDTQYF
TGTGCCAGCAGTGAAGCGCTTATAGCGGGGGTGCCAGATACGCAGTATTTT
>-|TRBV6-1|TRBJ2-7|-
CASSETDRTYEQYF
TGTGCCAGCAGTGAAACGGACAGAACCTACGAGCAGTACTTC
>-|TRBV9|TRBJ1-5|-
CASSVVAGAYSNQPQHF
TGTGCCAGCAGCGTAGTAGCAGGGGCGTATAGCAATCAGCCCCAGCATTTT
>once|TRBV29-1|TRBJ2-5|-
CSVDQRWNQETQYF
TGCAGCGTTGACCAGCGGTGGAACCAAGAGACCCAGTACTTC
>once|TRBV6-1|TRBJ2-7|-
CASSEKITREQYF
TGTGCCAGCAGTGAAAAGATTACGCGAGAGCAGTACTTC
>-|TRBV19|TRBJ1-2|-
CASSIQRPGGYGYTF
TGTGCCAGTAGTATTCAGCGCCCTGGCGGCTATGGCTACACCTTC
>-|TRBV30|TRBJ2-1|-
CAWSVLWRGPDNEQFF
TGTGCCTGGAGTGTACTGTGGCGGGGGCCTGACAATGAGCAGTTCTTC
>-|TRBV12-3/TRBV12-4|TRBJ2-7|-
CASSLDRAYEQYF
TGTGCCAGCAGTTTAGACAGGGCGTACGAGCAGTACTTC
>-|TRBV2|TRBJ2-7|-
CASSEGGSYEQYF
TGTGCCAGCAGTGAGGGGGGATCCTACGAGCAGTACTTC
>-|TRBV7-2|TRBJ1-1|-
CASTHPIFGLNTEAFF
TGTGCCAGCACCCACCCGATTTTCGGGTTGAACACTGAAGCTTTCTTT
>-|TRBV9|TRBJ2-1|TRBD1
CASSEGQPEQFF
TGTGCCAGCAGCGAGGGACAGCCCGAGCAGTTCTTC
>-|TRBV28|TRBJ1-5|-
CASSARRSYSNQPQHF
TGTGCCAGCAGTGCCAGACGGAGTTATAGCAATCAGCCCCAGCATTTT
>-|TRBV7-2|TRBJ2-3|TRBD2
CASSLEGPSGGTDTQYF
TGTGCCAGCAGCTTAGAGGGACCAAGCGGGGGCACAGATACGCAGTATTTT
>-|TRBV3-1/TRBV3-2|TRBJ2-2|-
CASRGWGDTGELFF
TGTGCCAGCAGGGGCTGGGGGGACACCGGGGAGCTGTTTTTT
>-|TRBV5-1|TRBJ1-2|TRBD1
CASSLGQGYLDYGYTF
TGCGCCAGCAGCTTGGGACAGGGATATCTAGACTATGGCTACACCTTC
>-|TRBV19|TRBJ2-2|TRBD2
CASSIDFIGRGGIGELFF
TGTGCCAGTAGTATAGATTTCATAGGCCGGGGGGGCATCGGGGAGCTGTTTTTT
>-|TRBV24-1|TRBJ1-6|-
CATSGDPTPQAPLHF
TGTGCCACCAGTGGAGATCCCACGCCTCAGGCACCCCTCCACTTT
>once|TRBV7-9|TRBJ2-3|-
CASSPRQGDTQYF
TGTGCCAGCAGCCCCCGCCAGGGAGATACGCAGTATTTT
>-|TRBV3-1/TRBV3-2|TRBJ1-1|TRBD1
CASRYRGSETEAFF
TGTGCCAGCAGATACAGGGGGTCAGAAACTGAAGCTTTCTTT
>-|TRBV19|TRBJ2-3|TRBD1
CASSLQGAETDTQYF
TGTGCCAGTAGCCTACAGGGGGCTGAGACAGATACGCAGTATTTT
>-|TRBV6-5|TRBJ1-2|TRBD1
CASRETGFHGYTF
TGTGCCAGCAGGGAGACAGGGTTCCATGGCTACACCTTC
>-|TRBV28|TRBJ2-2|TRBD2
CASSPWELAGGPGELFF
TGTGCCAGCAGTCCCTGGGAACTAGCGGGGGGCCCCGGGGAGCTGTTTTTT
>-|TRBV24-1|TRBJ2-1|TRBD2
CATSDRFGTSWPHEQFF
TGTGCCACCAGTGATCGATTCGGGACTAGCTGGCCGCATGAGCAGTTCTTC
>-|TRBV6-5|TRBJ1-6|TRBD1
CASNSGQRNSPLHF
TGTGCCAGCAATTCGGGACAGCGTAATTCACCCCTCCACTTT
>-|TRBV27|TRBJ1-2|TRBD1
CASSLAGTWWTGGYTF
TGTGCCAGCAGTTTAGCCGGGACATGGTGGACAGGGGGCTACACCTTC
>few|TRBV6-5|TRBJ1-1|-
CASRGGIPGTEAFF
TGTGCCAGCAGGGGGGGGATACCAGGCACTGAAGCTTTCTTT
>-|TRBV4-2|TRBJ2-1|TRBD2
CASSQTSGTSYHNEQFF
TGTGCCAGCAGCCAGACCTCCGGGACTAGCTACCACAATGAGCAGTTCTTC
>-|TRBV6-1|TRBJ1-2|-
CASSESGRVYGYTF
TGTGCCAGCAGTGAATCGGGCAGGGTCTATGGCTACACCTTC
>-|TRBV6-1|TRBJ2-5|-
CASSEATRGETQYF
TGTGCCAGCAGTGAAGCAACGAGAGGGGAGACCCAGTACTTC
>-|TRBV3-1/TRBV3-2|TRBJ1-5|-
CASSQSPGQPQHF
TGTGCCAGCAGCCAATCTCCGGGTCAGCCCCAGCATTTT
>once|TRBV9|TRBJ2-3|-
CASSVVGPDTQYF
TGTGCCAGCAGCGTAGTGGGGCCAGATACGCAGTATTTT
>-|TRBV11-3|TRBJ2-7|-
CASSLTGVSYEQYF
TGTGCCAGCAGCTTGACAGGTGTCTCCTACGAGCAGTACTTC
>-|TRBV6-5|TRBJ1-2|-
CASSPGEGVGYGYTF
TGTGCCAGCAGTCCCGGGGAGGGGGTTGGCTATGGCTACACCTTC
>few|TRBV20-1|TRBJ2-7|-
CSPGNLYEQYF
TGCAGCCCGGGGAACCTATACGAGCAGTACTTC
>-|TRBV12-3/TRBV12-4|TRBJ2-3|-
CASSSLTDTQYF
TGTGCCAGCAGTTCCCTCACAGATACGCAGTATTTT